The sequence of this T cell receptor (beta chain) was determined in a study of T cells in Graves' hyperthyroidism and ophthalmopathy. Study-wide background: Specimen type is peripheral blood, collected at initial diagnosis prior to any treatment.

There are many counts of this clonotype. Its antigen is still unknown. Germline V gene sequence: CDR1 LGHDT, CDR2 YNNKEL (reference sequence). This CDR3 region has 13 residues. V lost 4 bases to trimming and J lost 6 bases, with 10 bases between them. Study conclusions and caveats: Using 13 V-J features, a model discriminated ophthalmopathy from stable hyperthyroidism.

TCR beta CDR3 sequences were amplified from RNA transcripts. An initial round of RT-PCR targeting the TCR CDR3 relied on the HTBI primer set. MiXCR, applied by TCRdb to the multiplex PCR reads, yields one record per CDR3 protein. Among some 500,000 distinct CDR3 sequences listed, less than 25% were seen once. Sequencing used blood. This TCR came from a woman aged 25 to 39 with Graves' ophthalmopathy. V and J are TRBV3-1 and TRBJ1-5; D ambiguous. The CDR3 DNA reads as TGTGCCAGCAGCCTCAGGAACACTCAGCCCCAGCATTTT. This gives the protein CASSLRNTQPQHF. Full variable domain (missing parts from reference TRBV3-1 and TRBJ1-5): DTAVSQTPKYLVTQMGNDKSIKCEQNLGHDTMYWYKQDSKKFLKIMFSYNNKELIINETVPNRFSPKSPDKAHLNLHINSLELGDSAVYFCASSLRNTQPQHFGDGTRLSIL.